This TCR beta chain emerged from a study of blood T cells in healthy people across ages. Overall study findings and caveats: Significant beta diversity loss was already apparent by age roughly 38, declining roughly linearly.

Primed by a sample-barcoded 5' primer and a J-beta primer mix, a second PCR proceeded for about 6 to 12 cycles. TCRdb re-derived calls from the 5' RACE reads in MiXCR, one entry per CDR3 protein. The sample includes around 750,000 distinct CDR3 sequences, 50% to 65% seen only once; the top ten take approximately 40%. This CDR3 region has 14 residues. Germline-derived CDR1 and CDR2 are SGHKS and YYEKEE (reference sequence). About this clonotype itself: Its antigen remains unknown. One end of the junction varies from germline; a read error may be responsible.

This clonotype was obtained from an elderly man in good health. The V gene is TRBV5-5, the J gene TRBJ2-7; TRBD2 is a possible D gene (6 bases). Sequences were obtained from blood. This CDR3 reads CVSSVLAISYEQYF. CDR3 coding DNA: TGTGTCAGCAGCGTGCTAGCGATCTCCTACGAGCAGTACTTC.